Described below is a single T cell receptor beta chain sequence and its context. Measured with immunoSEQ multiplex PCR; TCRdb has only the in-frame clones, and not every one. The sample records about 150,000 clones, more than 80% being singletons. This entry belongs to a study of blood T cell repertoires in COVID-19. The sequence was obtained from a man between 45 and 60 years old with acute or convalescent COVID-19. Sequencing was carried out using peripheral blood.

The CDR3 nucleotides are TGCAGCGTTGAAGCTCGGGACAGGGAAGAGACCCAGTACTTC. It yields the protein CSVEARDREETQYF. The J gene is TRBJ2-5, the V gene TRBV29-1, with 9 bases identical to TRBD1. V shed 1 base, J shed 3 bases, and the junction held 3 bases outside the gene matches. The CDR3 has 14 amino acids. The V gene's germline CDR1 is SQVTM and CDR2 ANQGSEA.